What follows is one T cell receptor beta chain and its context. This specimen belongs to a study of OX40 agonist ivuxolimab in advanced cancers. Generated by immunoSEQ multiplex PCR, the TCRdb table keeps only in-frame clones and is missing some. The data contain approximately 76,000 clones, about 92% of them singletons. Germline trimming cut 3 bases from V and 3 bases from J; bases unmatched to any gene: 9. CDR1 is SGHVS and CDR2 is FQNEAQ in the germline V gene. The CDR3 sequence is 16 residues long. The chain recombines TRBV7-8 with TRBJ1-2, with 8 bases fitting TRBD1. The clonotype originates from an adult with an advanced solid tumor such as melanoma, head and neck, liver or kidney cancer. This specimen was CD4+ or CD8+ T cells sorted from blood, taken in a trial of the OX40 agonist ivuxolimab. CDR3: CASSFDRGPWDYGYTF. The CDR3 coding sequence is TGTGCCAGCAGCTTTGACAGGGGCCCGTGGGACTATGGCTACACCTTC.